This T cell receptor (beta chain) emerged from a study of CD8 T cells in Susac syndrome. As to this clonotype: What it binds is unknown.

The study sequenced TCR beta in blood CD8+ and CD4+ T cells. General study results and limits: Repertoires of Susac syndrome CD4+ T cells lacked clonal expansion.

Random hexamers were used to reverse transcribe the RNA input (about 0.5 to 1 ug). From the immunoSEQ multiplex PCR reads, TCRdb called clonotypes with MiXCR, one entry per CDR3 protein. The sample lists 170,000 or so distinct CDR3 sequences, roughly 95% occurring once. CDR1 and CDR2 (germline): SQVTM, ANQGSEA. The CDR3 consists of 15 residues. V shed 1 base and J 4 bases; nucleotides not matched to a gene: 3. What was sequenced was CD4+ T cells from PBMCs. The clonotype originates from a human donor with Susac syndrome. The genes are TRBV29-1 and TRBJ2-1, with TRBD2 identical over 11 bases. In nucleotides, the CDR3 is TGCAGCGTTGAAGGTGGACTAGCGGGTTACAATGAGCAGTTCTTC. Its translation: CSVEGGLAGYNEQFF.